This TCR beta chain was recorded in a study of T cell repertoires in cytomegalovirus infection. Study-level background: Signatures in public TCR beta sequences pointed to both CMV infection and matching HLA type.

In this sample, this clonotype turned up a few times. Its antigen is as yet unknown. One entry per CDR3 protein, called by TCRdb with MiXCR from the reads. The sample holds fewer than 700,000 distinct CDR3 sequences; roughly a quarter are singletons and the top ten take around 8%. Study-wide findings and caveats: HLA-C-restricted CMV clonotypes gave the most frequent clonotype in two of eight donors. Cumulative frequency (of public TCR beta family members) identified carriers of CMV plus the relevant HLA.

This TCR came from a human donor in good health (CMV status not recorded). Some clones in this sample may be carry-over from other donors' samples. The sequencing sample was made of CD8+ T cells from PBMCs.

CDR3 loop: CASSRTAIWETQYF. Written as DNA, the CDR3 is TGTGCCAGCAGCAGGACAGCCATCTGGGAGACCCAGTACTTC. The chain couples TRBV28 to TRBJ2-5; possible D gene TRBD1, 6 bases. V shed 6 bases and J shed 5 bases, with 16 bases lying between them. This CDR3 has 14 residues. Germline-derived CDR1 and CDR2 are MDHEN and SYDVKM. Using reference TRBV28 and TRBJ2-5 for the parts outside the CDR3, the full variable domain is DVKVTQSSRYLVKRTGEKVFLECVQDMDHENMFWYRQDPGLGLRLIYFSYDVKMKEKGDIPEGYSVSREKKERFSLILESASTNQTSMYLCASSRTAIWETQYFGPGTRLLVL.